Listed here are 9 T cell receptor beta chains from one sample, sequenced in a study of OX40 agonist ivuxolimab in advanced cancers. Profiling relied on immunoSEQ multiplex PCR, and the TCRdb table lists in-frame clones only, not all of them. Here the sample spans roughly 89,000 clones, around 84% being singletons. The input for sequencing was CD4+ or CD8+ T cells sorted from blood, taken in a trial of the OX40 agonist ivuxolimab. Receptors originate from an adult with an advanced solid tumor such as melanoma, head and neck, liver or kidney cancer.

J is TRBJ2-5 and V is TRBV11-1; 11 positions match TRBD2. CDR3 length equals 16 residues. V was pared by 5 bases and J by 4 bases, with 9 bases of the junction left unmatched. Per the germline V gene, CDR1 is SGHAT and CDR2 is FQDESV (reference sequence). CDR3: CASSRGTSGILETQYF. CDR3 sequence (DNA): TGTGCCAGCAGCCGCGGGACTAGCGGAATTTTAGAGACCCAGTACTTC.

V gene TRBV6-5 combines with J gene TRBJ1-5, with D hard to call. Trimming removed 0 bases at V and 7 bases at J, with 7 bases between. The CDR3 covers 13 residues. CDR1 and CDR2 from the germline V gene are MNHEY and SVGAGI. The CDR3 nucleotides read TGTGCCAGCAGTTACTCAGCGGACCAGCCCCAGCATTTT. Protein product: CASSYSADQPQHF.

The V gene is TRBV7-2, the J gene TRBJ2-7; 7 bases are shared with TRBD2. V was clipped by 2 bases and J by 6 bases; unmatched bases: 1. Germline V gene sequence: CDR1 SGHTA, CDR2 FQGNSA. This CDR3 is 12 amino acids long. The CDR3, as DNA: TGTGCCAGCAGCTTATTAGCGGGCGAGCAGTACTTC. It encodes CASSLLAGEQYF.

The rearrangement links TRBV7-2 to TRBJ2-5; TRBD2 matches 7 bases. This CDR3 region has 14 residues. Germline V gene sequence: CDR1 SGHTA, CDR2 FQGNSA. J was trimmed by 5 bases and V by 10 bases; bases with no gene match: 13. The CDR3 DNA is TGTGCCACCCGCCGGGGTGGGGGAGGGGAGACCCAGTACTTC. It codes for CATRRGGGGETQYF.

This clone was observed a handful of times. J is TRBJ1-5 and V is TRBV4-1; the D gene is possibly TRBD1 (6 bases). CDR1 MGHRA and CDR2 YSYEKL come from the germline V gene. V lost 4 bases to trimming and J lost 7 bases, with 17 bases between them. This CDR3 has 15 amino acids. In nucleotides, the CDR3 is TGCGCCAGCAGCCTAACTAACAGGGAGCTCCAGCCCCAGCATTTT. This encodes CASSLTNRELQPQHF.

In its sample, this clone was seen many times. The genes are TRBV2 and TRBJ1-2, with D possibly being TRBD1 (5 bases). With 6 bases removed from V and 6 bases from J, the gap between germline ends came to 17 bases. This CDR3 has 14 amino acids. From germline, CDR1 is SNHLY and CDR2 FYNNEI. CDR3 amino acids: CASSPRVGGNGYTF. CDR3 bases: TGTGCCAGCAGCCCCAGGGTGGGTGGCAATGGCTACACCTTC. Using reference TRBV2 and TRBJ1-2 for the parts outside the CDR3, the full variable domain is EPEVTQTPSHQVTQMGQEVILRCVPISNHLYFYWYRQILGQKVEFLVSFYNNEISEKSEIFDDQFSVERPDGSNFTLKIRSTKLEDSAMYFCASSPRVGGNGYTFGSGTRLTVV.

This chain links TRBV6-5 with TRBJ1-2; 8 bases line up with TRBD1. Germline CDR1 reads MNHEY; CDR2 reads SVGAGI. Trimming cost V 6 bases and J 7 bases; bases outside gene matches: 7. This CDR3 contains 13 residues. The CDR3 loop reads CASRPPGTGGYTF. The CDR3 DNA reads as TGTGCCAGCAGGCCTCCCGGGACAGGTGGCTACACCTTC.

The rearrangement links TRBV6-5 to TRBJ1-5; D is undetermined. The CDR3 is made up of 15 amino acids. Germline V gives CDR1 MNHEY, CDR2 SVGAGI. Trimming shortened V by 5 bases and J by 4 bases, and 15 bases separated the two germline ends. In DNA, the CDR3 is TGTGCCAGCAGTACCGACGGCTTAGCGAATCAGCCCCAGCATTTT. It encodes CASSTDGLANQPQHF.

This chain links TRBV6-1 with TRBJ2-3; D uncertain. Trimming pared 6 bases from V and 8 bases from J, leaving 18 bases between. Looked up from germline, CDR1 is MNHNS and CDR2 is SASEGT. The CDR3 is 14 residues long. The CDR3 nucleotides read TGTGCCAGCAGAGAGGACGGAACTAACCCTACGCAGTATTTT. It is translated as CASREDGTNPTQYF.